This T cell receptor beta chain was sequenced in a study of T cells in Graves' hyperthyroidism and ophthalmopathy. Study conclusions and caveats: From stable hyperthyroidism, ophthalmopathy was set apart by a 13 V-J model.

Concerning this clonotype itself: Its specificity is not known.

An absence of ophthalmopathy progression within 18 months meant stable Graves' hyperthyroidism. Uncontrolled infections, other autoimmune diseases, pregnancy or lactation led to exclusion of patients. TCR beta CDR3 region amplification was performed from RNA transcripts. The TCR CDR3 first-round RT-PCR relied on the HTBI primer set. TCRdb ran MiXCR on the multiplex PCR reads and lists one entry per CDR3 protein. The sample has 530,000 or so distinct CDR3 sequences, around 42% seen once. Trimming left V 0 bases short and J 5 bases short, with 13 bases between. Germline assignment: CDR1 MGHRA and CDR2 YSYEKL. The CDR3 contains 15 residues.

The clonotype originates from a woman between 18 and 30 years old with Graves' hyperthyroidism. The chain recombines TRBV4-1 with TRBJ2-5; D is perhaps TRBD1 (6 bases). The sample was peripheral blood or thyroid tissue (not recorded which). DNA of the CDR3: TGCGCCAGCAGCCAAGACGAGGGGGTTGATGAGACCCAGTACTTC. This gives the protein CASSQDEGVDETQYF.